Below, 23 T cell receptor beta chains from the same sample are listed, as sequenced in a study of cytomegalovirus exposure and HLA in healthy donors. The PCR employed 60 Vbeta primers together with 13 Jbeta primers. TCRdb keeps only in-frame clones here, not all; method: immunoSEQ multiplex PCR. Of 150,000 to 200,000 clones in the sample, about four fifths are singletons; the top ten hold 3.5% to 5%. The sample consisted of PBMCs. These receptors all come from a man aged 50 to 59 in good health and CMV-seropositive.

This chain links TRBV5-4 with TRBJ2-1, with 7 positions matching TRBD1. The germline CDR1 and CDR2 sequences are SGHNT and YYREEE (reference sequence). The CDR3 runs 13 residues. V trimming: 3 bases; J trimming: 9 bases; junction bases outside the gene matches: 6. CDR3 nucleotides: TGTGCCAGCAGCTCCGACAGGGACGGTGAGCAGTTCTTC. It encodes CASSSDRDGEQFF.

This chain joins TRBV5-1 and TRBJ1-1; D may be TRBD1 (5 bases). V lost 0 bases, J lost 4 bases, and 16 bases lay in between. The CDR3 loop spans 16 amino acids. Germline-derived CDR1 and CDR2 are SGHRS and YFSETQ. DNA for the CDR3: TGCGCCAGCAGCTTGGAAGGGCAGGGAGGAGGCACTGAAGCTTTCTTT. It specifies CASSLEGQGGGTEAFF.

This clone was detected once. The chain combines TRBV7-2 with TRBJ2-5; 8 nucleotides match TRBD2. Matching the DNA end better, TRBJ2-7 makes the J call doubtful. Germline loops: CDR1 SGHTA, CDR2 FQGNSA. The CDR3 is 16 residues long. CDR3 residues: CASSSPFGGASFEQYF. In DNA, the CDR3 is TGTGCCAGCAGCTCCCCTTTCGGGGGGGCCTCTTTCGAGCAGTACTTC.

This rearrangement joins TRBV5-6 to TRBJ2-5, with D tentatively TRBD2 (6 bases). Trimming left V 5 bases short and J 7 bases short, with 15 bases between. Germline CDR1 is SGHDT and CDR2 is YYEEEE. This CDR3 has 13 amino acids. CDR3 sequence reads: CASRETSSGTQYF. CDR3 nucleotide sequence: TGTGCCAGCAGAGAGACTAGTTCAGGGACCCAGTACTTC.

The chain is built from TRBV9 and TRBJ2-1; a weak D match, TRBD2 (6 bases). CDR3 length: 18 amino acids. The V gene lost 3 bases and the J gene lost 5 bases, with 24 bases spanning the gap. Germline V gene sequence: CDR1 SGDLS, CDR2 YYNGEE. The CDR3 DNA is TGTGCCAGCAGCGGTAACTGGAAGAGCGGGTCGATAAACAATGAGCAGTTCTTC. Protein sequence: CASSGNWKSGSINNEQFF.

This sequence joins TRBV7-6 and TRBJ2-1, with TRBD1 matching over 7 bases. The CDR3 is made up of 17 amino acids. V trimming: 1 base; J trimming: 2 bases; junction bases outside the gene matches: 8. Germline loops: CDR1 SGHVS, CDR2 FNYEAQ. The CDR3 region is CASSLEPGQRTYNEQFF. The CDR3 DNA sequence: TGTGCCAGCAGCTTAGAGCCGGGACAGAGAACCTACAATGAGCAGTTCTTC.

V gene TRBV10-1 combines with J gene TRBJ1-4; 10 nucleotides align to TRBD1. Germline loops: CDR1 WNHNN, CDR2 SYGVQD (reference sequence). The CDR3 consists of 16 residues. Trimming at V came to 6 bases and at J to 7 bases, leaving 11 bases not matched to a gene. The CDR3 is CASRDLRQGACEKLFF. In DNA, the CDR3 is TGCGCCAGCAGGGACCTAAGACAGGGGGCTTGTGAAAAACTGTTTTTT.

The chain recombines TRBV29-1 with TRBJ2-5; 10 bases align to TRBD2. Looked up from germline, CDR1 is SQVTM and CDR2 is ANQGSEA. The V and J ends lost 5 bases and 5 bases, in that order; junction bases with no gene match: 5. The CDR3 totals 13 residues. This CDR3 is CSVPSGGGETQYF. The CDR3 bases are TGCAGCGTTCCTAGCGGGGGTGGGGAGACCCAGTACTTC.

This clone was observed a few times. The chain recombines TRBV5-1 with TRBJ1-1, with a possible D match to TRBD1 (5 bases). This CDR3 is built from 15 residues. Germline CDR1 and CDR2: SGHRS and YFSETQ. The V end lost 0 bases, the J end lost 1 base, and 10 bases lay between the germline ends. This chain's CDR3 is CASSLGGVSNTEAFF. For the CDR3, the DNA is TGCGCCAGCAGCTTGGGGGGGGTGTCGAACACTGAAGCTTTCTTT.

This rearrangement joins TRBV7-9 to TRBJ1-2, with 8 bases lining up with TRBD1. The germline gives CDR1 SEHNR, CDR2 FQNEAQ (reference sequence). The CDR3 runs 15 residues. V lost 4 bases, J lost 6 bases, and 10 bases stayed unmatched. The CDR3 DNA is TGTGCCAGCAGCTCCGCCCAGGGGGCTCCTCATGGCTACACCTTC. It codes for CASSSAQGAPHGYTF.

The J gene is TRBJ1-4, the V gene TRBV6-5; 9 nucleotides align to TRBD1. Germline CDR1 reads MNHEY; CDR2 reads SVGAGI. V trimming: 10 bases; J trimming: 0 bases; junction bases outside the gene matches: 6. The CDR3 is 15 amino acids. The CDR3 sequence is CATSGTGTTNEKLFF. The CDR3, as DNA: TGTGCCACCTCGGGGACAGGGACAACTAATGAAAAACTGTTTTTT.

This chain uses TRBV7-9 with TRBJ1-4; tentative D call: TRBD1 (6 bases). V lost 5 bases and J 7 bases, leaving 20 bases between the germline ends. Germline lookup yields CDR1 SEHNR and CDR2 FQNEAQ (reference sequence). CDR3 length: 16 amino acids. This CDR3 is CASSTGQPAGAEKLFF. CDR3 DNA sequence: TGTGCCAGCAGCACCGGACAGCCCGCCGGGGCTGAAAAACTGTTTTTT.

Only a few counts were recorded for this clone. The J gene is TRBJ2-3, the V gene TRBV5-4, with 7 bases lining up with TRBD1. The CDR3 covers 17 residues. In germline, CDR1 is SGHNT, CDR2 YYREEE (reference sequence). Trimming at V came to 0 bases and at J to 1 base, leaving 8 bases not matched to a gene. In DNA form, the CDR3 reads TGTGCCAGCAGCTTGGAAGGAAGGGGGCTGGGCACAGATACGCAGTATTTT. Residues: CASSLEGRGLGTDTQYF.

The V call is TRBV6-6, the J call TRBJ1-5; TRBD1 aligns across 9 bases. The V and J ends lost 7 bases and 6 bases, in that order; junction bases with no gene match: 7. Germline V CDR1 and CDR2: MNHNY, SVGAGI (reference sequence). The CDR3 contains 14 residues. CDR3 bases: TGTGCCAGCACCGGGACAGGGTTCGGTCAGCCCCAGCATTTT. This translates into CASTGTGFGQPQHF.

This chain joins TRBV28 and TRBJ1-1, with 9 nucleotides matching TRBD1. V trimming: 2 bases; J trimming: 11 bases; junction bases outside the gene matches: 9. The germline V gene has CDR1 MDHEN and CDR2 SYDVKM. The CDR3 spans 14 residues. CDR3 coding DNA: TGTGCCAGCAGTTTACCCTCCACAGGGGGCTGGGCTTTCTTT. Amino acids: CASSLPSTGGWAFF.

The chain combines TRBV11-3 with TRBJ2-2; 7 nucleotides line up with TRBD2. The junction had 8 bases not matched to a gene; V was cut back by 2 bases and J by 5 bases. The CDR3 totals 16 residues. Germline V gene data show CDR1 as SGHNT and CDR2 as YENEEA. CDR3 nucleotides: TGTGCCAGCAGCTTAAGTATGGGGGGGGATACCGGGGAGCTGTTTTTT. It codes for CASSLSMGGDTGELFF.

V gene TRBV10-1 combines with J gene TRBJ2-3; D is uncertain. The germline V gene has CDR1 WNHNN and CDR2 SYGVQD (reference sequence). Trimming pared 4 bases from V and 4 bases from J, leaving 9 bases between. The length of the CDR3 is 13 residues. The CDR3 nucleotides read TGCGCCAGCAGTGTCTCAGTATCAGATACGCAGTATTTT. Its translation: CASSVSVSDTQYF.

In its sample, this clone was seen once. J is TRBJ2-3 and V is TRBV9; TRBD2 matches 9 bases. This CDR3 is built from 15 residues. J gave up 6 bases and V 0 bases, and 5 bases lay outside the gene matches. CDR1 is SGDLS and CDR2 is YYNGEE in the germline V gene. The CDR3 DNA reads TGTGCCAGCAGCGTAGGCGGGAGGGCCGGGGATACGCAGTATTTT. Protein sequence: CASSVGGRAGDTQYF.

The gene calls are TRBV2 and TRBJ2-3, with D maybe TRBD1 (5 bases). CDR1 and CDR2 from the germline V gene are SNHLY and FYNNEI. The CDR3 consists of 13 residues. V was shortened by 3 bases and J by 2 bases, with 6 bases between the two germline ends. In DNA, the CDR3 is TGTGCCAGCAGTGAGGGGCCCACAGATACGCAGTATTTT. Amino acids: CASSEGPTDTQYF.

The CDR3: CASSLTALFSGANVLTF. The CDR3 DNA is TGCGCCAGCAGCTTGACAGCCCTGTTCTCTGGGGCCAACGTCCTGACTTTC. This sequence joins TRBV5-1 and TRBJ2-6; D not certain. The CDR3 is 17 amino acids. The germline V and J ends were trimmed by 1 base and 0 bases, with 11 bases remaining between them. Germline V gives CDR1 SGHRS, CDR2 YFSETQ. Full variable domain (rest looked up from reference TRBV5-1 and TRBJ2-6): KAGVTQTPRYLIKTRGQQVTLSCSPISGHRSVSWYQQTPGQGLQFLFEYFSETQRNKGNFPGRFSGRQFSNSRSEMNVSTLELGDSALYLCASSLTALFSGANVLTFGAGSRLTVL.

This chain uses TRBV7-9 with TRBJ1-3; 9 bases map to TRBD1. Germline values: CDR1 SEHNR, CDR2 FQNEAQ (reference sequence). V shed 1 base and J 4 bases; nucleotides not matched to a gene: 5. The length of the CDR3 is 16 residues. The CDR3 DNA is TGTGCCAGCAGCTTAGGACAGGGGGTACGCGGAAACACCATATATTTT. It encodes CASSLGQGVRGNTIYF.

The CDR3 here is CASSIDPGVNTEAFF. The CDR3 coding sequence is TGTGCCAGTAGTATAGACCCAGGGGTGAACACTGAAGCTTTCTTT. V usage is TRBV19 and J usage is TRBJ1-1; maybe TRBD1 (6 bases). In germline, CDR1 is LNHDA, CDR2 SQIVND (reference sequence). The ends were cut back, 0 bases at V and 0 bases at J, with 8 bases in the middle. The CDR3 has 15 amino acids.

The rearrangement links TRBV7-2 to TRBJ1-2; D remains unclear. V lost 2 bases and J lost 3, with 7 bases in between. Germline CDR1 is SGHTA and CDR2 is FQGNSA. The length of the CDR3 is 13 residues. The CDR3 coding sequence is TGTGCCAGCAGCTTAACCACAGACTATGGCTACACCTTC. It yields the protein CASSLTTDYGYTF.